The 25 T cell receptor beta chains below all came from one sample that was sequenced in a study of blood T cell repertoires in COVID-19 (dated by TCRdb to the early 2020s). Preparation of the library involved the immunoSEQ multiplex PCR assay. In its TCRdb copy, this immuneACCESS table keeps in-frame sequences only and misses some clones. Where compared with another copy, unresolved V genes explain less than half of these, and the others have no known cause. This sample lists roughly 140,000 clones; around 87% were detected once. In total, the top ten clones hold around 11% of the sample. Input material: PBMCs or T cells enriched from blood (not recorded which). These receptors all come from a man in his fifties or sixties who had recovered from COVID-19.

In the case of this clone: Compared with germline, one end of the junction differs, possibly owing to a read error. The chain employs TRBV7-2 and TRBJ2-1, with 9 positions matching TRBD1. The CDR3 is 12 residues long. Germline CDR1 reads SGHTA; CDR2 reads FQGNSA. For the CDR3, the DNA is TGTGCCAGCAGCCCATGGACAGGGGATCCAATCTTC. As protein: CASSPWTGDPIF.

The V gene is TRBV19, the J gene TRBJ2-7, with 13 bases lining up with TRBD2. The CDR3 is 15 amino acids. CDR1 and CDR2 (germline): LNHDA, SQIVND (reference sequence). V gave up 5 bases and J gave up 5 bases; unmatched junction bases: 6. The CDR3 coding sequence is TGTGCCAGTAGTGACTGGACTAGCGGGAGAAACGAGCAGTACTTC. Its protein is CASSDWTSGRNEQYF.

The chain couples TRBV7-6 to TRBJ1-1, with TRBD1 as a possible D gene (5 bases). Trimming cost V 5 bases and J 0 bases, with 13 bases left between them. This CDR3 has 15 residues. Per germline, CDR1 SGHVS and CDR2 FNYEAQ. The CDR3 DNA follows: TGTGCCAGCAGCCTCCGGGGGGAGATGAACACTGAAGCTTTCTTT. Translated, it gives CASSLRGEMNTEAFF.

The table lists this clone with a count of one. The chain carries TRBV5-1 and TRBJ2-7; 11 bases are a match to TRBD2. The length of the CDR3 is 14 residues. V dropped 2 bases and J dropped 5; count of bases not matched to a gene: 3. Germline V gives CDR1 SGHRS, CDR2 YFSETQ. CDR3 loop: CASSFSGGADEQYF. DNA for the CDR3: TGCGCCAGCAGCTTTAGCGGGGGGGCCGACGAGCAGTACTTC.

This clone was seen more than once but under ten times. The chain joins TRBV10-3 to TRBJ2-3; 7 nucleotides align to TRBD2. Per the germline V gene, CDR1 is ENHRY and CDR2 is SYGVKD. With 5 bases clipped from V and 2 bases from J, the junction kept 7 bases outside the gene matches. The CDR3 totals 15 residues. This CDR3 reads CAISSGGGFTDTQYF. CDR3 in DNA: TGTGCCATCAGTTCTGGGGGGGGATTCACAGATACGCAGTATTTT.

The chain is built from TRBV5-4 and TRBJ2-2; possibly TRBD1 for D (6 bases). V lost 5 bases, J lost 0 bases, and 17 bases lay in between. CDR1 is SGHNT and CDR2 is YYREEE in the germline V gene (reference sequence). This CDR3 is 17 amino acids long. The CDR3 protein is CASSFTSGTSNTGELFF. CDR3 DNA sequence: TGTGCCAGCAGTTTTACGTCCGGGACATCGAACACCGGGGAGCTGTTTTTT.

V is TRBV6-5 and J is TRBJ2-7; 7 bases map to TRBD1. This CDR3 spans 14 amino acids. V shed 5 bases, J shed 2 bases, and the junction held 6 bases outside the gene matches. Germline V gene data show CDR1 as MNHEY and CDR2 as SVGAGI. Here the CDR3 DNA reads TGTGCCAGCAGTCGGACAGGTACAACCTACGAGCAGTACTTC. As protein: CASSRTGTTYEQYF.

Written as DNA, the CDR3 is TGTGCCAGCAGCCCAGGACAGGGGGACGTGCAGTACTTC. This encodes CASSPGQGDVQYF. The chain couples TRBV12-3 or TRBV12-4 to TRBJ2-7; TRBD1 matches at 10 bases. Trimming cost V 6 bases and J 9 bases; bases outside gene matches: 8. The CDR3 spans 13 residues.

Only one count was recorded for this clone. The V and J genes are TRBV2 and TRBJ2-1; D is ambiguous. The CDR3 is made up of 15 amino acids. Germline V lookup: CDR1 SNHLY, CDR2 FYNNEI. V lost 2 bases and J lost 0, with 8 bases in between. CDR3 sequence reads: CASSERANSYNEQFF. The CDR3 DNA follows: TGTGCCAGCAGTGAAAGAGCAAACTCCTACAATGAGCAGTTCTTC.

This CDR3 is CASSHTSGNSYEQYF. The CDR3, as DNA: TGTGCCAGCAGCCATACTAGCGGAAATTCCTACGAGCAGTACTTC. This chain joins TRBV5-5 and TRBJ2-7, with TRBD2 matching 8 bases. The CDR3 sequence is 15 residues long. The V segment lost 4 bases and the J segment 1 base; nucleotides outside the gene matches: 7. Germline V gene sequence: CDR1 SGHKS, CDR2 YYEKEE (reference sequence).

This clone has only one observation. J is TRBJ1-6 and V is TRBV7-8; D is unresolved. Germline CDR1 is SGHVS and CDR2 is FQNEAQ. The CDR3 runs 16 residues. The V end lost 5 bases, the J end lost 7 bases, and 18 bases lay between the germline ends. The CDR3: CASSPPVWERNSPLHF. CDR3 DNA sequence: TGTGCCAGCAGCCCCCCGGTGTGGGAGCGGAATTCACCCCTCCACTTT.

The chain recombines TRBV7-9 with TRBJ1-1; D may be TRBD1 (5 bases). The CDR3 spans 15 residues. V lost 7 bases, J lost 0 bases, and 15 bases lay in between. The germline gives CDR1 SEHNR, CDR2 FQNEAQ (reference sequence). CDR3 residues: CASIREGGLNTEAFF. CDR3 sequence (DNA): TGTGCCAGCATCAGGGAGGGAGGGTTGAACACTGAAGCTTTCTTT.

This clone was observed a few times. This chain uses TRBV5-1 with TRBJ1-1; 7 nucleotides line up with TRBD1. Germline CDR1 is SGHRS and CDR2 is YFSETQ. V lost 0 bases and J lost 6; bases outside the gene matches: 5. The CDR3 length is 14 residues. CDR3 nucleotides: TGCGCCAGCAGCTTGGCCCCGGGACAGCCTGAAGCTTTCTTT. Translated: CASSLAPGQPEAFF. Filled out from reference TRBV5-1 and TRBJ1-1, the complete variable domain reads KAGVTQTPRYLIKTRGQQVTLSCSPISGHRSVSWYQQTPGQGLQFLFEYFSETQRNKGNFPGRFSGRQFSNSRSEMNVSTLELGDSALYLCASSLAPGQPEAFFGQGTRLTVV.

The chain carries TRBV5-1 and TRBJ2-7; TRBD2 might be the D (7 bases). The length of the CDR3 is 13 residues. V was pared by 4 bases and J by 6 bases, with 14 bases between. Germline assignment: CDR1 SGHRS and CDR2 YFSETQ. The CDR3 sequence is CASSGGAGVEQYF. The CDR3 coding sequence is TGCGCCAGCAGCGGGGGGGCAGGGGTCGAGCAGTACTTC.

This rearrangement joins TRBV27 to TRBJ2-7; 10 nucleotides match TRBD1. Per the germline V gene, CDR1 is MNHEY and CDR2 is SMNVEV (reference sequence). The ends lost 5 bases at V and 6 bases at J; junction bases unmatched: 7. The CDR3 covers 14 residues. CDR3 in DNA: TGTGCCAGCAGTCGCGGGACAGGGGTCGCCGAGCAGTACTTC. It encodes CASSRGTGVAEQYF.

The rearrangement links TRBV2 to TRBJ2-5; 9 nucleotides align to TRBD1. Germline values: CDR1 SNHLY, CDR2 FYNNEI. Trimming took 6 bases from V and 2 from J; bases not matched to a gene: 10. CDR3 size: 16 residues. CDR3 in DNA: TGTGCCAGCAGCCTCGGACAGGGGCTGGGTCAAGAGACCCAGTACTTC. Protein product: CASSLGQGLGQETQYF.

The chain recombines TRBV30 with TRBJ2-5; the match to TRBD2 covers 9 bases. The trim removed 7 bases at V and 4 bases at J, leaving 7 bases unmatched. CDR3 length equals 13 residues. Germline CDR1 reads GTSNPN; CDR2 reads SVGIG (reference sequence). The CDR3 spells CASGTSMRETQYF. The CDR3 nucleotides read TGTGCCTCCGGGACTAGCATGCGAGAGACCCAGTACTTC.

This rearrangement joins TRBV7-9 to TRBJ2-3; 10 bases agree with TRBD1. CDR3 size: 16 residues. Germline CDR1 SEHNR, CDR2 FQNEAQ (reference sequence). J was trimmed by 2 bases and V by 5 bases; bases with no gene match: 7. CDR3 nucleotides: TGTGCCAGCAGCCCCGGGGACAGGGGCCTCACAGATACGCAGTATTTT. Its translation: CASSPGDRGLTDTQYF. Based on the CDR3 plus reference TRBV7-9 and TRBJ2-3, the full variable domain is DTGVSQNPRHKITKRGQNVTFRCDPISEHNRLYWYRQTLGQGPEFLTYFQNEAQLEKSRLLSDRFSAERPKGSFSTLEIQRTEQGDSAMYLCASSPGDRGLTDTQYFGPGTRLTVL.

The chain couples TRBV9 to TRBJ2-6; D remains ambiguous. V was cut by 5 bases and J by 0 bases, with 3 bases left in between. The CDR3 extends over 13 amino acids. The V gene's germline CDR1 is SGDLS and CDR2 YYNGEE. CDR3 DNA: TGTGCCAGCAGGAGCTCTGGGGCCAACGTCCTGACTTTC. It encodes CASRSSGANVLTF. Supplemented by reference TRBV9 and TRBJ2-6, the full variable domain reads DSGVTQTPKHLITATGQRVTLRCSPRSGDLSVYWYQQSLDQGLQFLIQYYNGEERAKGNILERFSAQQFPDLHSELNLSSLELGDSALYFCASRSSGANVLTFGAGSRLTVL.

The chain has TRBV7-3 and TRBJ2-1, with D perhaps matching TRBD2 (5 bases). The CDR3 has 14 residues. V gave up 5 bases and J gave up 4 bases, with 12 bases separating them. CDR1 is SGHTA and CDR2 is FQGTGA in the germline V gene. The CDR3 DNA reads TGTGCCAGCAGCCCAGGAGGAGCGTACAATGAGCAGTTCTTC. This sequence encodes CASSPGGAYNEQFF.

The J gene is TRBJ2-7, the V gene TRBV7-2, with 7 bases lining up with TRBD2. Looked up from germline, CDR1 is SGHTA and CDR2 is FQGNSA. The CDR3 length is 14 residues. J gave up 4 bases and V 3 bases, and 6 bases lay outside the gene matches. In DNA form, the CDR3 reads TGTGCCAGCAGCTTGGGGGGGAAGTCGTACGAGCAGTACTTC. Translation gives CASSLGGKSYEQYF.

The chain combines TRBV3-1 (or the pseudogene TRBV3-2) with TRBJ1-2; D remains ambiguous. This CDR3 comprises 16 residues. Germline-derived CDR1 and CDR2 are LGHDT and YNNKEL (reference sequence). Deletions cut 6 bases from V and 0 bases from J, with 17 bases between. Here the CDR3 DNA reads TGTGCCAGCAGTCCGGGCCGAGGGCCAGCTAACTATGGCTACACCTTC. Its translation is CASSPGRGPANYGYTF.

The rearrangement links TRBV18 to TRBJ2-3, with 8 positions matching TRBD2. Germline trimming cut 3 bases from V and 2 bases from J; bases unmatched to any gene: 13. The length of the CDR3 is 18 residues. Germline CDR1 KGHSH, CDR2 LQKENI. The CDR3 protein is CASSPILPKAGATDTQYF. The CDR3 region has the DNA TGTGCCAGCTCACCTATACTCCCTAAAGCGGGAGCCACAGATACGCAGTATTTT.

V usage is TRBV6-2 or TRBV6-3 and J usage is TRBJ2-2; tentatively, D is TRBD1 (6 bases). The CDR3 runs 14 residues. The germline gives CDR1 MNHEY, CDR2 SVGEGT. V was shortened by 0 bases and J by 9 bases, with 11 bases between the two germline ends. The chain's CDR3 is CASSYSEDRRELFF. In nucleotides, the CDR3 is TGTGCCAGCAGTTACTCGGAGGACAGACGGGAGCTGTTTTTT.

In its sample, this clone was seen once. The CDR3, as DNA: TGTGCCAGCAGCCGAGGGTCCGGTGCAACTAATGAAAAACTGTTTTTT. This sequence encodes CASSRGSGATNEKLFF. The chain employs TRBV7-8 and TRBJ1-4; no clear D. V was cut by 5 bases and J by 0 bases, with 13 bases left in between. CDR1 SGHVS and CDR2 FQNEAQ come from the germline V gene. The CDR3 is 16 residues long.